The 32 T cell receptor beta chains below come from one sample, sequenced in a study of cytomegalovirus exposure and HLA in healthy donors. 13 Jbeta primers and 60 Vbeta primers were used for the PCR. Clones were sequenced by immunoSEQ multiplex PCR, and TCRdb holds only the in-frame ones, with some missing. Of around 140,000 clones listed, about 73% are singletons. Material for sequencing was PBMCs. These receptors were collected from a woman aged 55-70 years in good health and CMV-seropositive.

The chain is built from TRBV19 and TRBJ1-2; TRBD1 matches at 11 bases. V shed 5 bases and J 0 bases; nucleotides not matched to a gene: 8. The CDR3 runs 17 residues. Germline V lookup: CDR1 LNHDA, CDR2 SQIVND (reference sequence). The CDR3, as DNA: TGTGCCAGTAGTTTTCGGACAGGGGGCGCATCTAACTATGGCTACACCTTC. Residues: CASSFRTGGASNYGYTF.

This clone has a single count. The rearrangement joins TRBV27 to TRBJ2-7; D possibly corresponds to TRBD1 (5 bases). Trimming left V 6 bases short and J 7 bases short, with 10 bases between. CDR3 size: 11 residues. Germline V gene sequence: CDR1 MNHEY, CDR2 SMNVEV (reference sequence). The CDR3 DNA reads as TGTGCCAGCAGGGGGCGATGGGAGCAGTACTTC. Its translation is CASRGRWEQYF.

V gene TRBV29-1 combines with J gene TRBJ1-2; 9 positions agree with TRBD1. V lost 5 bases to trimming and J lost 3 bases; unmatched junction nucleotides: 4. The CDR3 totals 13 residues. CDR1 SQVTM and CDR2 ANQGSEA come from the germline V gene. The CDR3 DNA is TGCAGCGTTTGGGGACAGGGTTACTATGGCTACACCTTC. This codes for CSVWGQGYYGYTF.

The V call is TRBV19, the J call TRBJ2-7; 15 bases agree with TRBD2. Germline V gene sequence: CDR1 LNHDA, CDR2 SQIVND (reference sequence). The J segment lost 4 bases and the V segment lost 2 bases, leaving 6 bases of the junction unmatched. The CDR3 runs 17 residues. CDR3 region: CASSISLGTSGRYEQYF. DNA of the CDR3: TGTGCCAGTAGTATATCCCTAGGGACTAGCGGGAGGTACGAGCAGTACTTC.

This clone was seen a single time. V and J are TRBV2 and TRBJ2-3, with TRBD1 as a possible D gene (5 bases). V gave up 2 bases and J gave up 3 bases, with 12 bases separating them. This CDR3 contains 15 residues. Per germline, CDR1 SNHLY and CDR2 FYNNEI. CDR3 DNA sequence: TGTGCCAGCAGTGAACAGGGATCTGAAACAGATACGCAGTATTTT. Translation gives CASSEQGSETDTQYF.

This clone is medium-sized within its sample. CDR3: CASSGVLAGEYNEQFF. The CDR3 coding sequence is TGTGCCAGCAGTGGGGTACTAGCGGGGGAGTACAATGAGCAGTTCTTC. The chain combines TRBV2 with TRBJ2-1; 11 nucleotides agree with TRBD2. This CDR3 region has 16 residues. Per germline, CDR1 SNHLY and CDR2 FYNNEI. V dropped 4 bases and J dropped 4; count of bases not matched to a gene: 6.

The rearrangement links TRBV4-1 to TRBJ1-6; the D is unclear. The V gene's germline CDR1 is MGHRA and CDR2 YSYEKL. V lost 3 bases to trimming and J lost 5 bases, with 8 bases between them. The CDR3 spans 14 residues. This CDR3 is CASSHRSNNSPLHF. CDR3 nucleotides: TGCGCCAGCAGCCATCGGTCGAATAATTCACCCCTCCACTTT.

This chain links TRBV7-6 with TRBJ1-1; D is possibly TRBD1 (6 bases). V was cut by 5 bases and J by 5 bases, with 12 bases left in between. Germline CDR1 SGHVS, CDR2 FNYEAQ. The CDR3 runs to 13 residues. CDR3 DNA: TGTGCCAGCAGCACCCAGGGGTTAACTGAAGCTTTCTTT. Translation: CASSTQGLTEAFF.

Only a few counts were recorded for this clone. The chain couples TRBV6-5 to TRBJ2-6; a weak D match, TRBD2 (6 bases). V was clipped by 8 bases and J by 1 base, with 12 bases between them. CDR3 length: 15 residues. Germline CDR1 and CDR2: MNHEY and SVGAGI. CDR3 sequence: CASAGGISGANVLTF. The CDR3 bases are TGTGCCAGCGCCGGGGGTATTTCTGGGGCCAACGTCCTGACTTTC.

This clone showed up just once. CDR3 sequence: CASSGGQGAAYEQYF. In DNA, the CDR3 is TGTGCCAGCAGTGGAGGACAGGGGGCTGCCTACGAGCAGTACTTC. The rearrangement joins TRBV6-1 to TRBJ2-7; TRBD1 aligns across 11 bases. CDR1 and CDR2 from the germline V gene are MNHNS and SASEGT. This CDR3 is built from 15 residues. V shed 4 bases and J 2 bases; nucleotides not matched to a gene: 4.

The rearrangement joins TRBV28 to TRBJ2-5, with TRBD1 matching over 7 bases. CDR3 length equals 15 residues. Germline V gives CDR1 MDHEN, CDR2 SYDVKM. Germline trimming cut 5 bases from V and 2 bases from J; bases unmatched to any gene: 8. The CDR3: CASSPDRTYQETQYF. The CDR3 nucleotides are TGTGCCAGCAGTCCGGACAGGACTTATCAAGAGACCCAGTACTTC.

The gene calls are TRBV18 and TRBJ1-2, with TRBD1 matching over 8 bases. The V gene end was trimmed by 0 bases and the J gene end by 6 bases; junction bases not matched to a gene: 9. CDR3 length: 16 residues. Germline V gives CDR1 KGHSH, CDR2 LQKENI. In DNA form, the CDR3 reads TGTGCCAGCTCACCACCGTTAACAGGGGGAAGGCATGGCTACACCTTC. This sequence encodes CASSPPLTGGRHGYTF. The variable domain in full, with the rest retrieved from reference TRBV18 and TRBJ1-2, is NAGVMQNPRHLVRRRGQEARLRCSPMKGHSHVYWYRQLPEEGLKFMVYLQKENIIDESGMPKERFSAEFPKEGPSILRIQQVVRGDSAAYFCASSPPLTGGRHGYTFGSGTRLTVV.

V usage is TRBV19 and J usage is TRBJ1-5; D uncertain. Deletions cut 5 bases from V and 0 bases from J, with 11 bases between. CDR3 length: 15 amino acids. In germline, CDR1 is LNHDA, CDR2 SQIVND (reference sequence). The CDR3 spells CASSEGRISNQPQHF. The CDR3 nucleotides read TGTGCCAGTAGTGAGGGTCGGATTAGCAATCAGCCCCAGCATTTT.

The chain couples TRBV6-1 to TRBJ1-1; D unresolved. The CDR3 loop spans 13 amino acids. Germline CDR1 is MNHNS and CDR2 is SASEGT. Trimming took 2 bases from V and 1 from J, leaving 5 bases between them. The DNA for the CDR3 is TGTGCCAGCAGTGAAACTAGGAACACTGAAGCTTTCTTT. It yields the protein CASSETRNTEAFF.

The chain couples TRBV28 to TRBJ1-1; a weak D match, TRBD1 (6 bases). CDR3 length: 17 amino acids. V dropped 3 bases and J dropped 0 bases, with 17 bases sitting between them. Germline V lookup: CDR1 MDHEN, CDR2 SYDVKM. DNA for the CDR3: TGTGCCAGCAGTTTCCTACAGGGTACTAGGATGAACACTGAAGCTTTCTTT. Translation: CASSFLQGTRMNTEAFF.

This sequence joins TRBV6-5 and TRBJ1-2, with TRBD1 identical over 7 bases. The CDR3 is made up of 14 amino acids. V was clipped by 6 bases and J by 1 base; unmatched bases: 5. Germline V lookup: CDR1 MNHEY, CDR2 SVGAGI. The CDR3 DNA reads as TGTGCCAGCAGGAGGGACAGCCTTAACTATGGCTACACCTTC. This encodes CASRRDSLNYGYTF.

The CDR3 sequence: CAISESAGGSSGNTIYF. The CDR3 DNA sequence: TGTGCCATCAGTGAGTCGGCAGGGGGCTCCTCTGGAAACACCATATATTTT. The rearrangement joins TRBV10-3 to TRBJ1-3; 8 bases agree with TRBD1. Per germline, CDR1 ENHRY and CDR2 SYGVKD. The V and J ends lost 0 bases and 0 bases, in that order; junction bases with no gene match: 4. The CDR3 has 17 amino acids.

The chain carries TRBV28 and TRBJ1-2; possibly TRBD1 for D (6 bases). Trimming removed 6 bases at V and 4 bases at J, with 18 bases between. Germline-derived CDR1 and CDR2 are MDHEN and SYDVKM. This CDR3 has 15 amino acids. This chain's CDR3 is CASSPTLGQSYGYTF. The CDR3 coding sequence is TGTGCCAGCAGCCCTACCCTAGGACAGTCCTATGGCTACACCTTC.

Here the CDR3 reads CASSFSGRSYEQYF. The CDR3 region has the DNA TGTGCCAGCAGTTTTAGCGGGAGGAGCTACGAGCAGTACTTC. The V call is TRBV27, the J call TRBJ2-7, with 10 bases aligning to TRBD2. CDR3 length: 14 residues. From germline, CDR1 is MNHEY and CDR2 SMNVEV (reference sequence). After removal of 3 bases from V and 3 bases from J, the junction contained 2 bases not matched to a gene.

In its sample, this clone was seen a few times. V gene TRBV7-9 combines with J gene TRBJ2-7; the match to TRBD2 covers 11 bases. This CDR3 has 15 residues. The ends lost 6 bases at V and 6 bases at J; junction bases unmatched: 10. Germline V gene lookup returns CDR1 SEHNR and CDR2 FQNEAQ (reference sequence). CDR3 sequence: CASRPALAGALEQYF. The DNA of the CDR3 is TGTGCCAGCAGGCCCGCACTAGCGGGAGCACTCGAGCAGTACTTC.

V is TRBV7-4 and J is TRBJ2-1; D may be TRBD2 (5 bases). Germline V lookup: CDR1 SGHVT, CDR2 SQSDAQ. The CDR3 is 16 residues long. The V end lost 5 bases, the J end lost 0 bases, and 14 bases lay between the germline ends. The CDR3 DNA is TGTGCCAGCAGCCCATGGGAGCCCAGCTCCTACAATGAGCAGTTCTTC. It is translated as CASSPWEPSSYNEQFF. The full variable domain, rest sourced from reference TRBV7-4 and TRBJ2-1, is GAGVSQSPRYKVAKRGRDVALRCDSISGHVTLYWYRQTLGQGSEVLTYSQSDAQRDKSGRPSGRFSAERPERSVSTLKIQRTEQGDSAVYLCASSPWEPSSYNEQFFGPGTRLTVL.

The V gene is TRBV29-1, the J gene TRBJ2-5, with D maybe TRBD1 (5 bases). The DNA matches TRBJ2-7 better at its end, which makes the J call doubtful. The CDR3 covers 13 residues. Germline CDR1 is SQVTM and CDR2 is ANQGSEA. The CDR3 region has the DNA TGCAGCGTTGTCAGGGAAGTAGGCTACGAGCAGTACTTC. Translating gives CSVVREVGYEQYF.

CDR3 DNA: TGCAGCGTCCGGGACAGGCCAAACACTGAAGCTTTCTTT. Translation: CSVRDRPNTEAFF. J is TRBJ1-1 and V is TRBV29-1; TRBD1 matches at 8 bases. The CDR3 covers 13 residues. Germline CDR1 reads SQVTM; CDR2 reads ANQGSEA. V shed 6 bases, J shed 2 bases, and the junction held 5 bases outside the gene matches.

This chain joins TRBV4-1 and TRBJ1-1; possibly TRBD1 for D (5 bases). There are 15 residues in the CDR3. Germline CDR1 is MGHRA and CDR2 is YSYEKL. V was pared by 2 bases and J by 1 base, with 11 bases between. In nucleotides, the CDR3 is TGCGCCAGCAGCCAACCGGGACTGCCGAACACTGAAGCTTTCTTT. Its translation: CASSQPGLPNTEAFF.

CDR3 sequence (DNA): TGCGCCAGCAGTGGTATTCAGGGGGACGGAGGAAACACCATATATTTT. This translates into CASSGIQGDGGNTIYF. The rearrangement uses TRBV5-1 and TRBJ1-3; 7 positions match TRBD1. CDR1 is SGHRS, CDR2 YFSETQ, per germline. V gave up 5 bases and J gave up 4 bases; unmatched junction bases: 12. The CDR3 is 16 residues long.

The V call is TRBV7-2, the J call TRBJ1-1, with no clear D. The germline CDR1 and CDR2 sequences are SGHTA and FQGNSA. CDR3 size: 13 residues. Trimming left V 5 bases short and J 0 bases short, with 7 bases between. For the CDR3, the DNA is TGTGCCAGCAGCCCGAAGCTGAACACTGAAGCTTTCTTT. It translates to CASSPKLNTEAFF. The full variable domain, with the rest looked up from reference TRBV7-2 and TRBJ1-1, is GAGVSQSPSNKVTEKGKDVELRCDPISGHTALYWYRQSLGQGLEFLIYFQGNSAPDKSGLPSDRFSAERTGGSVSTLTIQRTQQEDSAVYLCASSPKLNTEAFFGQGTRLTVV.

In this sample, this clone turned up a few times. V gene TRBV10-2 combines with J gene TRBJ2-3; TRBD2 matches at 9 bases. The CDR3 has 15 amino acids. V was clipped by 8 bases and J by 6 bases; unmatched bases: 12. Looked up from germline, CDR1 is WSHSY and CDR2 is SAAADI. The CDR3 loop reads CASSYIAGEWDTQYF. CDR3 sequence (DNA): TGCGCCAGCTCTTATATAGCGGGAGAATGGGATACGCAGTATTTT.

V usage is TRBV4-1 and J usage is TRBJ1-1; D is uncertain. Trimming cost V 0 bases and J 0 bases, with 5 bases left between them. The germline gives CDR1 MGHRA, CDR2 YSYEKL. This CDR3 spans 14 amino acids. The CDR3 here is CASSQDRVNTEAFF. The CDR3 DNA is TGCGCCAGCAGCCAAGATCGGGTGAACACTGAAGCTTTCTTT.

This clone has just a few counts. V is TRBV5-1 and J is TRBJ2-1, with D possibly matching TRBD2 (6 bases). The germline V and J ends were trimmed by 4 bases and 0 bases, with 8 bases remaining between them. This CDR3 contains 14 residues. Germline lookup yields CDR1 SGHRS and CDR2 YFSETQ. This CDR3 is CASSRGSSYNEQFF. In DNA, the CDR3 is TGCGCCAGCAGCCGGGGGAGCTCCTACAATGAGCAGTTCTTC.

This chain uses TRBV2 with TRBJ1-4; no reliable D call. The CDR3 sequence is 14 residues long. V dropped 7 bases and J dropped 5 bases, with 14 bases sitting between them. Germline CDR1 is SNHLY and CDR2 is FYNNEI. The CDR3 reads CASIRQAGNEKLFF. DNA for the CDR3: TGTGCCAGCATTCGGCAGGCGGGGAATGAAAAACTGTTTTTT.

Of note for this clone: A junction end diverges from the germline sequence, so it may reflect a read error. J is TRBJ2-3 and V is TRBV6-1; 12 nucleotides match TRBD2. The length of the CDR3 is 13 residues. Germline CDR1 and CDR2: MNHNS and SASEGT. As DNA, the CDR3 is TGTGCCAGCAGCCGCACGGGACTAGCGGGCATCGATTTT. As protein: CASSRTGLAGIDF.

The chain is built from TRBV11-2 and TRBJ2-3, with TRBD2 matching over 10 bases. The CDR3 covers 17 residues. Germline trimming cut 2 bases from V and 1 base from J; bases unmatched to any gene: 6. Germline V lookup: CDR1 SGHAT, CDR2 FQNNGV. CDR3 DNA: TGTGCCAGCAGCTTACTCGCTAGCGGGAGAGGCACAGATACGCAGTATTTT. This encodes CASSLLASGRGTDTQYF.